This T cell receptor beta chain was sequenced during a study of T cell repertoires in cytomegalovirus infection. Whole-study context: An indication of both CMV infection and matching HLA type came from public TCR beta signatures.

There are a few counts of this clonotype. MiXCR, applied by TCRdb to the reads, yields one record per CDR3 protein. The sample contains 230,000 or so distinct CDR3 sequences, about a sixth of which appear only once. Trimming cost V 4 bases and J 14 bases; bases outside gene matches: 15. Germline V CDR1 and CDR2: MGHRA, YSYEKL. The CDR3 runs to 14 residues. The genes are TRBV4-1 and TRBJ1-2; 8 bases fit TRBD1. This TCR derives from a human donor in good health (CMV status not recorded). Some clones in this sample may be carry-over from other donors' samples. Sequencing input: CD8+ T cells from PBMCs. Written as DNA, the CDR3 is TGCGCCAGCAGCCCCCGAGACAGGGGCTATGGGGAGACCTTC. Protein product: CASSPRDRGYGETF.